This T cell receptor (beta chain) was found in a study of beta chain features in type 1 diabetes. Study background: What patients shared with healthy donors was a similar profile of age, gender and cell yields. The examined sorted cells totaled approximately 100 million across samples. Study conclusions and caveats: Shortening that was moderate but significant affected the TCRB CDR3s of Type 1 diabetes patients in all four CD4+ subsets.

This CDR3 contains 12 residues. In germline, CDR1 is SQVTM, CDR2 ANQGSEA. Trimming stripped 3 bases from V and 4 bases from J, with 9 bases between. As to this clone: Its target is not known.

All of the isolated RNA was reverse transcribed, so expressed TCRB transcripts were sequenced. For naive, central memory and regulatory T cell samples, reads averaged approximately 3.6 million. Clones were read by immunoSEQ multiplex PCR, and TCRdb kept only the in-frame ones, dropping some. Among 250,000 or so clones listed, more than 65% were seen once. Sequenced input: naive CD4+ T cells from blood. This chain links TRBV29-1 with TRBJ2-5; no reliable D call. This TCR was recovered from a man between 25 and 39 years old in good health. CDR3 loop: CSVDETSETQYF. The DNA for the CDR3 is TGCAGCGTTGATGAGACCTCAGAGACCCAGTACTTC.